This TCR beta chain was recovered during a study of OX40 agonist ivuxolimab in advanced cancers. Study observations and caveats: At 0.1 to 3.0 mg/kg and by week 6, CD4+ and CD8+ T cells in the blood had expanded clonally. Normalized T-cell clonal expansion was also low in some nonresponders.

The CDR3 spans 14 residues. Per the germline V gene, CDR1 is SGHRS and CDR2 is YFSETQ. J was trimmed by 4 bases and V by 4 bases; bases with no gene match: 7. In regard to this clone: Its antigen is not identified.

Clones were read by immunoSEQ multiplex PCR, and TCRdb kept only the in-frame ones, dropping some. The sample holds tens of thousands of clones, less than 90% seen once. This sequence joins TRBV5-1 and TRBJ2-7, with TRBD1 matching 8 bases. This TCR derives from an adult with an advanced solid tumor such as melanoma, head and neck, liver or kidney cancer. Sequencing was performed on CD4+ or CD8+ T cells sorted from blood, taken in a trial of the OX40 agonist ivuxolimab. The CDR3 spells CASSRGTGGYEQYF. CDR3 sequence (DNA): TGCGCCAGCAGCCGCGGGACAGGTGGGTACGAGCAGTACTTC.